The source of this T cell receptor beta chain is a study of long-term antiretroviral therapy in people with HIV. Investigators performed immunoSEQ version v3.0 at survey level. This table comes from immunoSEQ multiplex PCR, and its TCRdb copy is limited to in-frame clones, with some not included. The repertoire has under 45,000 clones, approximately 89% of them found once; the top ten carry about 6%. Trimming shortened V by 4 bases and J by 5 bases, and 18 bases separated the two germline ends. This CDR3 contains 15 residues. The germline gives CDR1 SGHDT, CDR2 YYEEEE. The V and J genes are TRBV5-6 and TRBJ2-5; tentatively, D is TRBD2 (6 bases). Sample: unsorted PBMCs, taken 3.1 years after starting antiretroviral therapy. The clonotype originates from a woman aged 45-65 years with HIV. The CDR3 coding sequence is TGTGCCAGCAGCGACCCTGGGGCTAGCGAGGAGACCCAGTACTTC. Its translation is CASSDPGASEETQYF.